The present T cell receptor (beta chain) was sequenced within a study of blood T cell repertoires in COVID-19. Study summary: COVID-19 samples, acute and convalescent, were from the United States, Italy and Spain. T cells, B-cell-depleted T cells, or PBMCs provided the cDNA or gDNA that served as material.

Individuals drawn from around 25 US areas were about 18 to 100 years old. Assay used: immunoSEQ multiplex PCR; TCRdb lists only in-frame clones, some missing. Here the sample spans 150,000 to 200,000 clones, around 80% being singletons. This CDR3 contains 13 residues. The ends lost 6 bases at V and 5 bases at J; junction bases unmatched: 5. The V gene's germline CDR1 is MNHEY and CDR2 SVGAGI. Sequenced: PBMCs or T cells enriched from blood (not recorded which). The receptor was derived from a woman aged 45-65 years with acute COVID-19. The V and J genes are TRBV6-5 and TRBJ1-2, with TRBD1 matching over 8 bases. The CDR3 DNA reads as TGTGCCAGCAGGTCGGGACAGGTATATGGCTACACCTTC. It codes for CASRSGQVYGYTF.